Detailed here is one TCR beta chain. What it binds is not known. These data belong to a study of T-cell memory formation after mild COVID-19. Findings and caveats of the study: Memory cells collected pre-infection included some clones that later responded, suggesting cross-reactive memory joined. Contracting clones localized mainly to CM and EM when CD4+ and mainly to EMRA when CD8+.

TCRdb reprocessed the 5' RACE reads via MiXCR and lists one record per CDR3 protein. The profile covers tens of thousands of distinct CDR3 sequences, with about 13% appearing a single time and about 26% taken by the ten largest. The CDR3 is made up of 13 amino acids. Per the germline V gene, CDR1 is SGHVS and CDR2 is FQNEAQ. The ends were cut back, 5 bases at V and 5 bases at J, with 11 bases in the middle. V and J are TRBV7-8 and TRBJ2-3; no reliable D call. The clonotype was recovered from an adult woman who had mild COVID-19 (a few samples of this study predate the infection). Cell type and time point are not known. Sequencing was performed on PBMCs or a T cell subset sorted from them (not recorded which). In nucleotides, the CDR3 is TGTGCCAGCAGCCTAGGAGAGGTAGATACGCAGTATTTT. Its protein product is CASSLGEVDTQYF.